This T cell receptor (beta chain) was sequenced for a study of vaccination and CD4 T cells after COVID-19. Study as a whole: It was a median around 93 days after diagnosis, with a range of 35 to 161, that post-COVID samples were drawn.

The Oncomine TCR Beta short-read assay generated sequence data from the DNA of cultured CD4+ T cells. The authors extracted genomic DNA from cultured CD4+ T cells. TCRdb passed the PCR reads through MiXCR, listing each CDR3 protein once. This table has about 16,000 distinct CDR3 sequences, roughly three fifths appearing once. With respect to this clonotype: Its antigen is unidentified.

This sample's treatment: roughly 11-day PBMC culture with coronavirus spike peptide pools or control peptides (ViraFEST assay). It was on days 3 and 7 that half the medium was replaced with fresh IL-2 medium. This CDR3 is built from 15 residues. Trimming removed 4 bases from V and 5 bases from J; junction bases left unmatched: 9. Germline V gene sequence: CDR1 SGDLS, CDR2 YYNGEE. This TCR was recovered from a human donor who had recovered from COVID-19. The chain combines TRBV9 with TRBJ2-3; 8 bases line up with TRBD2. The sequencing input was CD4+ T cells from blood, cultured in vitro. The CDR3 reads CASSSVAGRGDTQYF. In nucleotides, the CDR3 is TGTGCCAGCAGCTCCGTAGCGGGAAGAGGAGATACGCAGTATTTT.